A single sample is the source of the 25 T cell receptor beta chains below, sequenced in a study of molecular identifiers for immune sequencing clone quantification. TCRdb analysed the PCR reads with MiXCR anew, one entry per CDR3 protein. The sample has 80,000 to 130,000 distinct CDR3 sequences; approximately 40% are singletons. Sequenced sample: naive CD8+ T cells from blood, with Jurkat cell RNA spiked in. Subset: FACS-sorted CD8+CD4-CCR7+CD45RA+ naive T cells. These receptors all stem from a human donor in good health. Some libraries in this study had Jurkat cell RNA spiked in.

The chain recombines TRBV10-3 with TRBJ1-5; tentative D call: TRBD1 (5 bases). This CDR3 has 14 residues. CDR1 and CDR2 (germline): ENHRY, SYGVKD. Trimming took off 2 bases at V and 5 bases at J, with 10 bases between the two ends. The CDR3 DNA follows: TGTGCCATCAGTGAGGTACAGGTTGATCAGCCCCAGCATTTT. Protein: CAISEVQVDQPQHF.

The chain employs TRBV20-1 and TRBJ2-7, with TRBD2 matching over 9 bases. Germline-derived CDR1 and CDR2 are DFQATT and SNEGSKA (reference sequence). The J segment lost 4 bases and the V segment lost 5 bases, leaving 12 bases of the junction unmatched. This CDR3 is 15 amino acids long. CDR3 in DNA: TGCAGTGCTCAAGGGGTTAGCGGGAGTAGGTACGAGCAGTACTTC. It codes for CSAQGVSGSRYEQYF.

There are a few counts of this clonotype. This chain connects TRBV6-2 or TRBV6-3 to TRBJ1-1; D gene ambiguous. Germline V CDR1 and CDR2: MNHEY, SVGEGT. This CDR3 is built from 11 residues. Trimming pared 2 bases from V and 7 bases from J, leaving 5 bases between. The chain's CDR3 is CASSYASEAFF. The CDR3 DNA reads TGTGCCAGCAGTTACGCCAGTGAAGCTTTCTTT.

A remark on this clonotype: In this CDR3 the conserved last residue, phenylalanine or tryptophan, is missing, so a read error is likely. V usage is TRBV7-2 and J usage is TRBJ2-2, with 11 bases matching TRBD2. CDR1 is SGHTA and CDR2 is FQGNSA in the germline V gene. CDR3 length: 16 residues. The CDR3 is CASSTGLAEITGELFI. The CDR3, as DNA: TGCGCCAGCAGCACGGGACTAGCGGAGATCACCGGGGAGCTGTTTATT.

This clonotype was seen a single time. A much larger clone differs by one base, so this may be a read error. The J gene is TRBJ2-5, the V gene TRBV25-1; TRBD2 agrees at 11 bases. With 10 bases clipped from V and 1 base from J, the junction kept 5 bases outside the gene matches. The CDR3 spans 14 residues. Germline values: CDR1 MGHDK, CDR2 SYGVNS. The CDR3 loop is CATGTSGTQETQYF. The CDR3 region has the DNA TGTGCCACGGGGACTAGCGGAACCCAAGAGACCCAGTACTTC. Filled out from reference TRBV25-1 and TRBJ2-5, the complete variable domain reads EADIYQTPRYLVIGTGKKITLECSQTMGHDKMYWYQQDPGMELHLIHYSYGVNSTEKGDLSSESTVSRIRTEHFPLTLESARPSHTSQYLCATGTSGTQETQYFGPGTRLLVL.

Concerning this clonotype: Since a much larger clone is just one base distant, this may be a read error. This chain connects TRBV6-2 or TRBV6-3 to TRBJ1-1; D is unresolved. The CDR3 consists of 12 residues. Germline V gene sequence: CDR1 MNHEY, CDR2 SVGEGT. The CDR3 is CASSYGNTEAIF. As DNA, the CDR3 is TGTGCCAGCAGTTACGGGAACACTGAAGCTATCTTT.

The chain uses TRBV20-1 and TRBJ2-6, with D perhaps TRBD1 (5 bases). Trimming shortened V by 3 bases and J by 0 bases, and 9 bases separated the two germline ends. The CDR3 loop spans 15 amino acids. Germline V gives CDR1 DFQATT, CDR2 SNEGSKA (reference sequence). CDR3 region: CSARGLGSGANVLTF. The CDR3 nucleotides read TGCAGTGCTAGGGGGCTTGGCTCTGGGGCCAACGTCCTGACTTTC.

This clonotype has only a few counts. V gene TRBV7-9 combines with J gene TRBJ1-1, with 8 nucleotides matching TRBD1. Germline assignment: CDR1 SEHNR and CDR2 FQNEAQ (reference sequence). Losses at the gene ends were 2 bases for V and 5 bases for J; bases not matched to a gene: 13. The CDR3 contains 17 residues. The CDR3 loop is CASSLLFRGLADTEAFF. In nucleotides, the CDR3 is TGTGCCAGCAGCTTATTATTCAGGGGGCTAGCGGATACTGAAGCTTTCTTT.

This clonotype appeared a few times. The genes are TRBV20-1 and TRBJ2-2; the match to TRBD1 covers 8 bases. The CDR3 is 17 amino acids. Germline CDR1 is DFQATT and CDR2 is SNEGSKA (reference sequence). With 2 bases clipped from V and 2 bases from J, the junction kept 10 bases outside the gene matches. CDR3 loop: CSARSPRRGRNTGELFF. In DNA, the CDR3 is TGCAGTGCTAGATCTCCGCGCAGGGGGCGCAACACCGGGGAGCTGTTTTTT.

This clonotype was observed many times. The rearrangement joins TRBV7-2 to TRBJ2-3; no firm D call. The germline V gene encodes CDR1 SGHTA and CDR2 FQGNSA. V was trimmed by 6 bases and J by 1 base, leaving 11 bases between them. The CDR3 extends over 14 amino acids. CDR3 in DNA: TGTGCCAGCAGTCGATACCTTCGCACAGATACGCAGTATTTT. Amino acid sequence: CASSRYLRTDTQYF.

The chain uses TRBV28 and TRBJ1-1; tentative D call: TRBD1 (6 bases). Trimming removed 4 bases at V and 4 bases at J, with 22 bases between. Germline lookup yields CDR1 MDHEN and CDR2 SYDVKM. CDR3 length: 17 residues. CDR3 nucleotides: TGTGCCAGCAGTTCCACCTTCACCACAGGGTTTGCCACTGAAGCTTTCTTT. It codes for CASSSTFTTGFATEAFF.

As regards this clonotype: The junction departs from germline at one end; a sequencing error may be responsible. This chain uses TRBV12-3 or TRBV12-4 with TRBJ2-2; perhaps TRBD1 as D (6 bases). This CDR3 comprises 14 residues. The CDR3 region is CASSFGGDTRELFF. In DNA, the CDR3 is TGTGCCAGCAGTTTTGGGGGCGACACCCGGGAGCTGTTTTTT.

A remark on this clonotype: A much larger clonotype is one base distant, so this may be a read error. The genes are TRBV28 and TRBJ2-5; D is uncertain. This CDR3 is built from 14 residues. Germline values: CDR1 MDHEN, CDR2 SYDVKM. The CDR3 DNA is TGTGCCAGCAGGTTATTAAGGACCCAAGAGACCCAGTACTTC. It translates to CASRLLRTQETQYF.

This clonotype was counted a few times. This chain connects TRBV5-8 to TRBJ2-7; D is ambiguous. The germline gives CDR1 SGHTS, CDR2 YDEGEE. V gave up 1 base and J gave up 3 bases, with 8 bases separating them. CDR3 length: 13 residues. This CDR3 is CASSLRSDYEQYF. As DNA, the CDR3 is TGTGCCAGCAGCTTGAGGTCCGACTACGAGCAGTACTTC.

In regard to this clonotype: A read error may be the cause here, since a much bigger clone is one base away. The CDR3 loop reads CASRDTNTDTQNF. The CDR3 DNA reads as TGTGCCAGCCGGGACACCAACACAGATACGCAGAATTTT. The chain employs TRBV6-5 and TRBJ2-3, with D possibly being TRBD1 (6 bases). Germline assignment: CDR1 MNHEY and CDR2 SVGAGI. The CDR3 sequence is 13 residues long.

The chain is built from TRBV20-1 and TRBJ2-7; D is unresolved. Germline V lookup: CDR1 DFQATT, CDR2 SNEGSKA (reference sequence). The CDR3 loop spans 17 amino acids. V gave up 2 bases and J gave up 0 bases, with 20 bases separating them. This chain's CDR3 is CSARPDVRWTDSYEQYF. In nucleotides, the CDR3 is TGCAGTGCTAGACCTGATGTAAGGTGGACGGACTCCTACGAGCAGTACTTC.

This clonotype was counted a few times. The V and J genes are TRBV19 and TRBJ2-7, with TRBD2 as a possible D gene (6 bases). The germline gives CDR1 LNHDA, CDR2 SQIVND (reference sequence). The CDR3 sequence is 15 residues long. V dropped 1 base and J dropped 1 base, with 11 bases sitting between them. The CDR3: CASSIAAGPSYEQYF. CDR3 nucleotides: TGTGCCAGTAGTATAGCTGCGGGGCCTTCCTACGAGCAGTACTTC.

Turning to this clonotype: The CDR3 ends on some other residue instead of the conserved phenylalanine or tryptophan, so this is likely a read error. Because the CDR3's place on the DNA is in doubt, the DNA is left out and the CDR3 is given as listed by TCRdb. The chain carries TRBV7-9 and TRBJ1-2; the tabulated D call, TRBD1, remains unverified against the DNA. CDR1 is SEHNR and CDR2 is FQNEAQ in the germline V gene (reference sequence). The CDR3 is 17 residues long, counting both termini. CDR3 protein: CASSPEKGLTPFVGCTL.

This chain connects TRBV6-1 to TRBJ1-4, with no clear D. Germline values: CDR1 MNHNS, CDR2 SASEGT. This CDR3 is 16 amino acids long. V lost 3 bases, J lost 4 bases, and 15 bases lay in between. CDR3: CASSDQGNSYNEKLFF. The CDR3 nucleotides read TGTGCCAGCAGTGATCAAGGGAACAGCTATAATGAAAAACTGTTTTTT.

This clonotype has only a few counts. The chain uses TRBV28 and TRBJ2-2, with a possible D match to TRBD1 (5 bases). V dropped 4 bases and J dropped 0 bases, with 15 bases sitting between them. CDR1 is MDHEN and CDR2 is SYDVKM in the germline V gene. This CDR3 spans 17 amino acids. The CDR3 is CASSSPPPRANTGELFF. The CDR3 DNA is TGTGCCAGCAGTTCTCCCCCCCCCAGGGCGAACACCGGGGAGCTGTTTTTT.

The rearrangement joins TRBV6-5 to TRBJ2-5, with TRBD2 identical over 12 bases. Germline V gene data show CDR1 as MNHEY and CDR2 as SVGAGI. The CDR3 has 19 residues. Trimming at V came to 0 bases and at J to 6 bases, leaving 14 bases not matched to a gene. The CDR3 reads CASSYSGPWTSGMGKTQYF. The CDR3 DNA is TGTGCCAGCAGTTACTCGGGACCGTGGACTAGCGGGATGGGGAAGACCCAGTACTTC.

The chain couples TRBV7-6 to TRBJ2-1; D could derive from TRBD1 or TRBD2 (5 bases each). From germline, CDR1 is SGHVS and CDR2 FNYEAQ. The CDR3 runs 15 residues. Trimming cost V 3 bases and J 12 bases, with 21 bases left between them. CDR3 sequence: CASSFGTGLWGWQFF. CDR3 sequence (DNA): TGTGCCAGCAGCTTCGGAACCGGACTCTGGGGGTGGCAGTTCTTC.

This clonotype was seen a handful of times. The rearrangement joins TRBV5-1 to TRBJ2-1; TRBD2 aligns across 9 bases. The CDR3 is made up of 14 amino acids. Germline CDR1 is SGHRS and CDR2 is YFSETQ. CDR3 loop: CAPHRREGYNEQFF. The CDR3 DNA reads TGCGCTCCCCACAGGCGGGAGGGTTACAATGAGCAGTTCTTC.

In regard to this clonotype: One base away lies a much larger clone, so this may be a sequencing read error. The V call is TRBV4-1, the J call TRBJ2-7, with 8 bases that match TRBD1. After removal of 0 bases from V and 5 bases from J, the junction contained 6 bases not matched to a gene. Looked up from germline, CDR1 is MGHRA and CDR2 is YSYEKL. CDR3 size: 15 residues. The CDR3 spells CASSQETGVSHEQYF. The CDR3 nucleotides are TGCGCCAGCAGCCAAGAGACAGGGGTCAGCCACGAGCAGTACTTC.

In this sample, this clonotype turned up a few times. J is TRBJ2-2 and V is TRBV24-1, with no clear D. The CDR3 extends over 15 amino acids. CDR1 and CDR2 (germline): KGHDR, SFDVKD. V was shortened by 2 bases and J by 0 bases, with 6 bases between the two germline ends. CDR3 sequence reads: CATSDSTTNTGELFF. CDR3 nucleotide sequence: TGTGCCACCAGTGATTCTACAACGAACACCGGGGAGCTGTTTTTT.